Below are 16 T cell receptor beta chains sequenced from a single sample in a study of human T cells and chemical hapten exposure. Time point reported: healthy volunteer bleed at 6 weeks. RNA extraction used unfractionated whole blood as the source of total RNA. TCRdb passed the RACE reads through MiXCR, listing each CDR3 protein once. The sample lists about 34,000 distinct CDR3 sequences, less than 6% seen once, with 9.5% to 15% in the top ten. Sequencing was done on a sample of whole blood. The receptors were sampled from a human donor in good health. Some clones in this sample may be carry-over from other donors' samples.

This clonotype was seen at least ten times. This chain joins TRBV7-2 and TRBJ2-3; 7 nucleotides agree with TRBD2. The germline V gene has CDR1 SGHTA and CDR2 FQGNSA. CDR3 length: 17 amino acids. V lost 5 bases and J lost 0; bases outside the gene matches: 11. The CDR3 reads CASSHRRLAASTDTQYF. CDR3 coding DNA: TGTGCCAGCAGCCATCGAAGACTAGCAGCCAGCACAGATACGCAGTATTTT.

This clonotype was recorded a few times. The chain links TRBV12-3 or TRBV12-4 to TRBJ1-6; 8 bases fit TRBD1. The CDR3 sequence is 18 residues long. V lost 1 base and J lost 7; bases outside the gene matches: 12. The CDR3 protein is CASSLGIQDRERNSPLHF. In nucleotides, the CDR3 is TGTGCCAGCAGTTTAGGTATACAGGACAGGGAGAGGAATTCACCCCTCCACTTT.

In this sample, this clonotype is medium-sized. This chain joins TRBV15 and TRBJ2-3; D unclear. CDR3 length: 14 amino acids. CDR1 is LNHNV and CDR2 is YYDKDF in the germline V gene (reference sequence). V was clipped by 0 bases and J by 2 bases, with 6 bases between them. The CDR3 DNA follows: TGTGCCACCAGCAGAGAAGGCAACACAGATACGCAGTATTTT. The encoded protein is CATSREGNTDTQYF.

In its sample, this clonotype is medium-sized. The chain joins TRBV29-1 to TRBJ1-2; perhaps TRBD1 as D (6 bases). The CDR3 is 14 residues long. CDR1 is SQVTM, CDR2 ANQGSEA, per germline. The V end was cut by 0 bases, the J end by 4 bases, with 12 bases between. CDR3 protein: CSVEEDEGVYGYTF. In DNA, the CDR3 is TGCAGCGTTGAAGAGGACGAGGGGGTCTATGGCTACACCTTC.

The CDR3, as DNA: TGTGCCAGCAGTCCGGGACGACAAAACAATGAGCAGTTCTTC. The encoded protein is CASSPGRQNNEQFF. The chain employs TRBV7-2 and TRBJ2-1; D possibly uses TRBD1 or TRBD2 (5 bases each). The CDR3 covers 14 residues. V was pared by 6 bases and J by 5 bases, with 14 bases between. Germline V gives CDR1 SGHTA, CDR2 FQGNSA.

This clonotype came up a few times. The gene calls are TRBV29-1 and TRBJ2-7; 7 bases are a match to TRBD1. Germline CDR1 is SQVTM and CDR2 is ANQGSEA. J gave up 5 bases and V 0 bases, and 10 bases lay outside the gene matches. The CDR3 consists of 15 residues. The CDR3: CSVEDRTGVRNEQYF. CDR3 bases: TGCAGCGTTGAAGATCGAACAGGGGTAAGGAACGAGCAGTACTTC.

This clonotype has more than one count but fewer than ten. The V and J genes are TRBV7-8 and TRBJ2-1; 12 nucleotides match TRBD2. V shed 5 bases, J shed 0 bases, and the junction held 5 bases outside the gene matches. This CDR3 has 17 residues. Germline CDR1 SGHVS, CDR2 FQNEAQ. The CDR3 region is CASSGTSGLSSYNEQFF. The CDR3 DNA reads TGTGCCAGCAGCGGGACTAGCGGGTTAAGCTCCTACAATGAGCAGTTCTTC.

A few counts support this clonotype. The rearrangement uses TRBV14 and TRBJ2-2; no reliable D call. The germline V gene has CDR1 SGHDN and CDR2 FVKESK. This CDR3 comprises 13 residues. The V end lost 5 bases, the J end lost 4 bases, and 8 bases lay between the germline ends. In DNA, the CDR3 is TGTGCCAGCAGCTCACGTGCCACCGGGGAGCTGTTTTTT. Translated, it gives CASSSRATGELFF.

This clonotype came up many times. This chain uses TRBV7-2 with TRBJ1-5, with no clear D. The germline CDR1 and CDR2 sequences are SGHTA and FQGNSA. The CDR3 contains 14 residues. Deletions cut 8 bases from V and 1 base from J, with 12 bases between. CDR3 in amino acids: CASAQYISNQPQHF. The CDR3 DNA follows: TGTGCCAGCGCTCAGTATATAAGCAATCAGCCCCAGCATTTT.

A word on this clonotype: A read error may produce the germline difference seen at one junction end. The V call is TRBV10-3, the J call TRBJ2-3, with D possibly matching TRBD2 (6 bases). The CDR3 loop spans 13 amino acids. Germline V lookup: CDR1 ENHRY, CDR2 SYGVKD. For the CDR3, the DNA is TGTGCCATCAAAAACGGGGGAGAAGATAAGCAGTATTTT. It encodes CAIKNGGEDKQYF.

The CDR3 here is CASSSRAAGNTIYF. The CDR3 DNA is TGTGCCAGCAGCTCAAGGGCGGCTGGAAACACCATATATTTT. V is TRBV25-1 and J is TRBJ1-3; D not resolved. The V gene's germline CDR1 is MGHDK and CDR2 SYGVNS. The V end was cut by 6 bases, the J end by 2 bases, with 11 bases between. The CDR3 runs 14 residues. The whole variable domain, remainder taken from reference TRBV25-1 and TRBJ1-3, is EADIYQTPRYLVIGTGKKITLECSQTMGHDKMYWYQQDPGMELHLIHYSYGVNSTEKGDLSSESTVSRIRTEHFPLTLESARPSHTSQYLCASSSRAAGNTIYFGEGSWLTVV.

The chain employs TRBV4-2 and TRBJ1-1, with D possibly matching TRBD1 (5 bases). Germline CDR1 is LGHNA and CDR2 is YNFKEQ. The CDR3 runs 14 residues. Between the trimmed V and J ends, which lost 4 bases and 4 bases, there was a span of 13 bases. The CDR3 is CASSRGGEGTEAFF. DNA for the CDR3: TGTGCCAGCAGCCGGGGAGGGGAGGGCACTGAAGCTTTCTTT.

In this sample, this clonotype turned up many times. This chain's CDR3 is CASQGEQNSGNTIYF. The CDR3 region has the DNA TGTGCCAGTCAAGGGGAACAGAACTCTGGAAACACCATATATTTT. The chain uses TRBV6-5 and TRBJ1-3; D might be TRBD1 (5 bases). The CDR3 sequence is 15 residues long. CDR1 and CDR2 (germline): MNHEY, SVGAGI. V was trimmed by 9 bases and J by 0 bases, leaving 15 bases between them.

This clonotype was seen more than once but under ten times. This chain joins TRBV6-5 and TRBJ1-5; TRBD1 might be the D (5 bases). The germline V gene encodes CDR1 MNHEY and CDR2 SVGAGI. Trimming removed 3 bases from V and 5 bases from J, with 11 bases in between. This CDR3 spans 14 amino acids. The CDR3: CASSYWPGDQPQHF. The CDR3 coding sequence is TGTGCCAGCAGTTATTGGCCGGGGGATCAGCCCCAGCATTTT.

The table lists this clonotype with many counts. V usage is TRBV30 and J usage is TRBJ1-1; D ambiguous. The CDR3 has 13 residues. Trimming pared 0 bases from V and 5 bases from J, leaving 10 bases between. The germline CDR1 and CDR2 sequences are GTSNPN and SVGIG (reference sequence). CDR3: CAWSVLRGTEAFF. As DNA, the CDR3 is TGTGCCTGGAGTGTACTAAGAGGAACTGAAGCTTTCTTT. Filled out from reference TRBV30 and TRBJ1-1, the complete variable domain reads SQTIHQWPATLVQPVGSPLSLECTVEGTSNPNLYWYRQAAGRGLQLLFYSVGIGQISSEVPQNLSASRPQDRQFILSSKKLLLSDSGFYLCAWSVLRGTEAFFGQGTRLTVV.

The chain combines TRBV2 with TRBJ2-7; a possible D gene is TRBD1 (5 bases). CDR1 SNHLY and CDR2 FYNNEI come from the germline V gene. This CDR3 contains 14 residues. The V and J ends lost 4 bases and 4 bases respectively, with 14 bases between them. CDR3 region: CASSVGHAIYEQYF. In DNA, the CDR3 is TGTGCCAGCAGTGTAGGACATGCCATTTACGAGCAGTACTTC.